A selection of T cell receptor beta chains follows, all from one sample in a study of CXCR3-negative and CXCR3-positive naive CD8 T cells. For each CDR3 protein, TCRdb gives one entry from its re-call of the 5' RACE reads, without DNA. The sample's table shows some 68,000 distinct CDR3 sequences. Sequenced: naive CXCR3+ CD8+ T cells from blood. These receptors were collected from a human donor in good health. Some clones in this sample may be carry-over from other donors' samples. CDR3s include the opening cysteine and the closing phenylalanine or tryptophan. Each record gives: V gene, J gene, CDR3 protein.

TRBV25-1	TRBJ2-2	CASTPAGTTSITGELFF
TRBV7-2	TRBJ1-1	CASSPWDIPNTEAFF
TRBV29-1	TRBJ2-1	CSVPDRGSNEQFF
TRBV6-2/TRBV6-3	TRBJ2-7	CASSYYGNTYEQYF
TRBV15	TRBJ2-3	CATSRDRQGSTDTQYF
TRBV28	TRBJ2-7	CATPTDMTDHYEQYF
TRBV28	TRBJ2-5	CASSSHTETQYF
TRBV10-3	TRBJ2-7	CAIRVGQGALGQYF
TRBV27	TRBJ2-1	CASRTSLGYNEQFF
TRBV7-2	TRBJ1-2	CASRETDYGYTF
TRBV29-1	TRBJ1-2	CSVPEGGTNYGYTF
TRBV29-1	TRBJ1-1	CSVTTDSTEAFF
TRBV6-4	TRBJ1-3	CASSDRAGNTIYF
TRBV28	TRBJ2-5	CASSPRQGEGETQYF
TRBV20-1	TRBJ2-6	CSARDPASGANVLTF
TRBV12-3/TRBV12-4	TRBJ2-3	CASTPGGISTDTQYF
TRBV29-1	TRBJ2-7	CSVESERENSYEQYF